Listed below are T cell receptor beta chains from one sample, sequenced in a study of control samples from healthy donors and cancer patients. Assay: immunoSEQ multiplex PCR; the TCRdb copy retains only in-frame clones and omits some. This table has around 100,000 clones, 88% appearing once. The sequencing input was blood. All receptors derive from a woman in her seventies in good health. Each CDR3 is given without its conserved first and last residue. Not every row has a clone size; where given, it reads once, few, many or a size class.

TRBV7-2	.	TRBJ1-1	ASSLQGGTEAF
TRBV5-6	.	TRBJ1-2	ASSWDSDGYT
TRBV10-1	.	TRBJ1-1	ASSRGTEAF
TRBV10-3	.	TRBJ2-7	AISDSGNRAYEQY
TRBV7-2	once	TRBJ2-7	ASSPSVSLPSYEQY
TRBV12-3/TRBV12-4	few	TRBJ1-4	ASSFEIGKLF
TRBV15	.	TRBJ2-2	ATSRDLPSGGVNTGELF
TRBV29-1	.	TRBJ2-3	SVTPGETQY
TRBV4-3	.	TRBJ1-4	ASSYEKRTDSNEKLF
TRBV7-2	.	TRBJ2-6	ASSLYSPSDRSGANVLT
TRBV4-2	.	TRBJ2-2	ASSPLAGSDTGELF
TRBV20-1	.	TRBJ1-5	SASYADSNQPQH
TRBV6-5	once	TRBJ1-4	ASSTGEKLF
TRBV5-1	.	TRBJ1-3	ASMGTASGNTIY
TRBV5-1	.	TRBJ2-2	ASNKAPNTGELF
TRBV6-2/TRBV6-3	.	TRBJ2-2	ASSYGTLRQGGTGELF
TRBV5-1	.	TRBJ1-5	ASSLSGQSNQPQH
TRBV5-1	.	TRBJ2-3	ARSGGLAGGTDTQY